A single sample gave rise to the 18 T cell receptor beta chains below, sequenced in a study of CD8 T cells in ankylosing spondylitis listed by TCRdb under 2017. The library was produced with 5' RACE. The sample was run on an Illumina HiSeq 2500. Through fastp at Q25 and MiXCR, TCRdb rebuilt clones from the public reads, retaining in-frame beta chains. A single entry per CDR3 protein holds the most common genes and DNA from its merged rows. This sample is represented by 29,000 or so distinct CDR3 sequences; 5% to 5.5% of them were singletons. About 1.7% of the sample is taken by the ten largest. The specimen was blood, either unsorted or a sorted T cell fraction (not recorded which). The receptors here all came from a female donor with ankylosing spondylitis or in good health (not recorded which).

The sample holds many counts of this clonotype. The CDR3 nucleotides are TGTGCCAGCAGCGCGACTAGCGGGGGGATCACAGATACGCAGTATTTT. It codes for CASSATSGGITDTQYF. The chain recombines TRBV9 with TRBJ2-3, with 13 bases matching TRBD2. Unmatched junction bases numbered 3, after V lost 3 bases and J lost 2 bases. This CDR3 spans 16 amino acids. Germline values: CDR1 SGDLS, CDR2 YYNGEE.

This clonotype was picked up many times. The chain's CDR3 is CASSAGGGLTEAFF. The CDR3 DNA reads TGTGCCAGCAGCGCTGGGGGGGGCCTCACTGAAGCTTTCTTT. This rearrangement joins TRBV9 to TRBJ1-1, with D maybe TRBD1 (6 bases). There are 14 residues in the CDR3. V gave up 3 bases and J gave up 4 bases, with 13 bases separating them. CDR1 is SGDLS and CDR2 is YYNGEE in the germline V gene.

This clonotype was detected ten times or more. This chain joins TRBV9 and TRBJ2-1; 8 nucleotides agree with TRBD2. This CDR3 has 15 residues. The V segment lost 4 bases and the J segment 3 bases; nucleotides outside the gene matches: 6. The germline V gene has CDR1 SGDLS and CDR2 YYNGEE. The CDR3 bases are TGTGCCAGCAGCAAGACTAGCGAGAACTACAATGAGCAGTTCTTC. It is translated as CASSKTSENYNEQFF.

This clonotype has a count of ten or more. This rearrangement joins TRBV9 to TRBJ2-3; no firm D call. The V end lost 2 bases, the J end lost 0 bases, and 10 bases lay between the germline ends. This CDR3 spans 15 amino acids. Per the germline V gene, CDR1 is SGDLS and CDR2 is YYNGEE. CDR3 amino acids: CASSVSSLSTDTQYF. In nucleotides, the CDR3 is TGTGCCAGCAGCGTGTCCTCCCTGAGCACAGATACGCAGTATTTT. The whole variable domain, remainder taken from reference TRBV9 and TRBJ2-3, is DSGVTQTPKHLITATGQRVTLRCSPRSGDLSVYWYQQSLDQGLQFLIQYYNGEERAKGNILERFSAQQFPDLHSELNLSSLELGDSALYFCASSVSSLSTDTQYFGPGTRLTVL.

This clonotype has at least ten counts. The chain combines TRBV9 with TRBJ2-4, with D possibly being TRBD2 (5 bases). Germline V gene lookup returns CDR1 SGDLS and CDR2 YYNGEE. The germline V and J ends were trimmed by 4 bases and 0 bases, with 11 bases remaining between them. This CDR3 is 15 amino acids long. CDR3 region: CASSFSSGAKNIQYF. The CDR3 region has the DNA TGTGCCAGCAGCTTCTCCAGCGGAGCCAAAAACATTCAGTACTTC.

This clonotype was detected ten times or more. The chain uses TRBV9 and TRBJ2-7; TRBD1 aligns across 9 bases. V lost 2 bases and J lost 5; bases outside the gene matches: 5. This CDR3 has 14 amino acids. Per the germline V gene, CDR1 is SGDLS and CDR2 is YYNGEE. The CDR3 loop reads CASSVGQGGDEQYF. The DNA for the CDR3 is TGTGCCAGCAGCGTGGGACAGGGAGGTGACGAGCAGTACTTC.

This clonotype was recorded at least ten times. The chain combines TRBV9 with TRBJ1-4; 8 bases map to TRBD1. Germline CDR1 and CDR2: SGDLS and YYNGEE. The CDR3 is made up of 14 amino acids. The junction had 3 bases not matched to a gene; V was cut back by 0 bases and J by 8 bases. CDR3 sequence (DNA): TGTGCCAGCAGCGTAGGACAGGGGCGGGAAAAACTGTTTTTT. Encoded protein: CASSVGQGREKLFF. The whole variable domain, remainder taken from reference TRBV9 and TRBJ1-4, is DSGVTQTPKHLITATGQRVTLRCSPRSGDLSVYWYQQSLDQGLQFLIQYYNGEERAKGNILERFSAQQFPDLHSELNLSSLELGDSALYFCASSVGQGREKLFFGSGTQLSVL.

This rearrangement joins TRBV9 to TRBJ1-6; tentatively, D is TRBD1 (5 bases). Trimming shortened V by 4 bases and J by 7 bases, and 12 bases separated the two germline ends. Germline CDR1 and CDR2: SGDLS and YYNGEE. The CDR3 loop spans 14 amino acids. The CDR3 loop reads CASSQGPGNSPLHF. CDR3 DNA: TGTGCCAGCAGCCAGGGACCAGGGAATTCACCCCTCCACTTT.

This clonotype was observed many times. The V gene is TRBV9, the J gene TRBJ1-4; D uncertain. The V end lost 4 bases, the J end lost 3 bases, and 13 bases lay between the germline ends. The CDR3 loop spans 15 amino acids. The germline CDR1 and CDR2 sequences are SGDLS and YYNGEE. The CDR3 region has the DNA TGTGCCAGCAGCTCTAACGTGGGGTCTAATGAAAAACTGTTTTTT. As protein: CASSSNVGSNEKLFF.

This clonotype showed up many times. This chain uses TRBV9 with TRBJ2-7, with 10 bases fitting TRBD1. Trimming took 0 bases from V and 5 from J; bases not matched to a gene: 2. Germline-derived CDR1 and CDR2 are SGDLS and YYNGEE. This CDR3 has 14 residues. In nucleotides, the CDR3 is TGTGCCAGCAGCGTAGGGGACAGGGGCAACGAGCAGTACTTC. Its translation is CASSVGDRGNEQYF.

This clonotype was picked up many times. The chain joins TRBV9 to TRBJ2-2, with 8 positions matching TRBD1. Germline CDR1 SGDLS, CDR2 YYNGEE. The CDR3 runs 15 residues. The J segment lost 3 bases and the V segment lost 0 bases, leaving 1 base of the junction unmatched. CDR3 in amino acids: CASSVDRGDTGELFF. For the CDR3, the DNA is TGTGCCAGCAGCGTAGACAGGGGGGACACCGGGGAGCTGTTTTTT.

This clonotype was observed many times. The DNA of the CDR3 is TGTGCCAGCAGCGCGGATGCGGGGAATCAGCCCCAGCATTTT. Amino acid sequence: CASSADAGNQPQHF. The rearrangement links TRBV9 to TRBJ1-5, with D uncertain. The CDR3 contains 14 residues. CDR1 and CDR2 (germline): SGDLS, YYNGEE. The V end lost 3 bases, the J end lost 4 bases, and 11 bases lay between the germline ends.

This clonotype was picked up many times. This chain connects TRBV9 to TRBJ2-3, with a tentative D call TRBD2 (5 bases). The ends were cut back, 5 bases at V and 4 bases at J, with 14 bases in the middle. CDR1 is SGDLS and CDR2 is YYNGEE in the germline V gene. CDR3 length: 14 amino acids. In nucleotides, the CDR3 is TGTGCCAGCAGATGGATTAGCGATTCAGATACGCAGTATTTT. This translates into CASRWISDSDTQYF.

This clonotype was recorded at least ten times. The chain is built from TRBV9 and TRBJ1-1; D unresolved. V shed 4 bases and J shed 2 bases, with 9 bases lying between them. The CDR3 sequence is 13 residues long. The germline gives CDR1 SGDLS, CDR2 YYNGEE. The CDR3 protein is CASSQIDNTEAFF. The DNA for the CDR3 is TGTGCCAGCAGCCAGATAGACAACACTGAAGCTTTCTTT.

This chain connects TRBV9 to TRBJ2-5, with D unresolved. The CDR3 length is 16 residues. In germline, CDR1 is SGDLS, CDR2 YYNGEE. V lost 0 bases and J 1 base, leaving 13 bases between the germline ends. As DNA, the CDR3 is TGTGCCAGCAGCGTAGCTAGTCTTGCGGCCCAAGAGACCCAGTACTTC. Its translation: CASSVASLAAQETQYF.

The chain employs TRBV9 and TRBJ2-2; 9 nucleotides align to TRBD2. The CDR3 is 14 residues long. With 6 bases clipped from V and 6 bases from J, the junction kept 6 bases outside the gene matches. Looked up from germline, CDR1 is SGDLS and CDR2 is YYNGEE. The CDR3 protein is CASTRLADPGELFF. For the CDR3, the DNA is TGTGCCAGCACGAGACTAGCGGACCCCGGGGAGCTGTTTTTT.

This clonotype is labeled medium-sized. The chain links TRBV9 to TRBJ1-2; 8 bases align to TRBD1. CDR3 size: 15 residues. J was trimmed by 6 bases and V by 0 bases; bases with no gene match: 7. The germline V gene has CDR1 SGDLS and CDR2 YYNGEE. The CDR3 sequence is CASSVEPGGADGYTF. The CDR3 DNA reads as TGTGCCAGCAGCGTAGAGCCAGGGGGCGCGGATGGCTACACCTTC.

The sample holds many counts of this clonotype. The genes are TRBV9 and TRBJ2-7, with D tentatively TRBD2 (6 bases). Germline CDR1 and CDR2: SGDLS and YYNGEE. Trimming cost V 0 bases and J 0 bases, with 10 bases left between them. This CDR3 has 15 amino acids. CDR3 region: CASSVGVADSYEQYF. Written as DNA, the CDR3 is TGTGCCAGCAGCGTAGGAGTAGCGGACTCCTACGAGCAGTACTTC.